The rows below give T cell receptor beta chains drawn from one sample of a study of blood T cell repertoires in COVID-19. Sequencing was performed with immunoSEQ multiplex PCR; in TCRdb, only in-frame clones are kept and a portion is missing. The data show some 190,000 clones, more than 65% seen once. The source material was peripheral blood. These receptors were obtained from a woman of 80 years or more with active or convalescent COVID-19. Both conserved end residues are part of each CDR3. Each record gives: D gene, V gene, clone size, J gene, CDR3 DNA, CDR3 protein. The D gene is left open where the match is weak. Only some rows state a clone size, as once, few, many or a class for expanded clones.

-	TRBV19	once	TRBJ2-7	TGTGCCAGTAGTGTTTCCACGAGCTCCTACGAGCAGTACTTC	CASSVSTSSYEQYF
-	TRBV2	once	TRBJ1-1	TGTGCCAGCAGTAAAGAAATGAACACTAAAGCTTTCTTT	CASSKEMNTKAFF
TRBD1	TRBV10-3	-	TRBJ1-5	TGTGCCATATCCCGGGACAGGGATCCCCAGCATTTT	CAISRDRDPQHF
TRBD2	TRBV10-2	-	TRBJ2-3	TGCGCCAGCAGTGACCTAGCGGGGCGCACAGATACGCAGTATTTT	CASSDLAGRTDTQYF
TRBD2	TRBV5-4	-	TRBJ2-5	TGTGCCAGCAGCCCCTTCTCCAGACTAGCTGCAGAGACCCAGTACTTC	CASSPFSRLAAETQYF
-	TRBV5-1	-	TRBJ2-7	TGCGCCAGCAGGGGGGGGCCACAAACCTACGAGCAGTACTTC	CASRGGPQTYEQYF
-	TRBV7-8	-	TRBJ2-1	TGTGCCAGCAGCCTCGCGCCCCGGGGGAACAATGAGCAGTTCTTC	CASSLAPRGNNEQFF
TRBD2	TRBV5-1	-	TRBJ2-7	TGCGCCAGCAGCTCAACTTCGACTAGCGGGAGTTACGAGCAGTACTTC	CASSSTSTSGSYEQYF
TRBD2	TRBV28	-	TRBJ2-1	TGTGCCAGCAGTTTAGTGATTAGCGGGACTGAGCAGTTCTTC	CASSLVISGTEQFF
-	TRBV2	-	TRBJ1-5	TGTGCCAGCAGCGGTCCACAGGGCAATCAGCCCCAGCATTTT	CASSGPQGNQPQHF
-	TRBV6-5	few	TRBJ1-1	TGTGCCAGCAGGCTTGGGCCCGGGGACACTGAAGCTTTCTTT	CASRLGPGDTEAFF
TRBD2	TRBV30	few	TRBJ2-2	TGTGCCTGGAGACCACTAGCGGGAGGGCCCGGGGAGCTGTTTTTT	CAWRPLAGGPGELFF
-	TRBV9	-	TRBJ2-1	TGTGCCAGCAGCGTAGCGTCTAGACCCTCCTACAATGAGCAGTTCTTC	CASSVASRPSYNEQFF
-	TRBV27	-	TRBJ1-5	TGTGCCAGCAAAATCGGAGTGAATCAGCCCCAGCATTTT	CASKIGVNQPQHF
TRBD1	TRBV28	once	TRBJ2-7	TGTGCCAGCAGCCTAGGACAGGGGGCGAACCAGTACGAGCAGTACTTC	CASSLGQGANQYEQYF
TRBD2	TRBV5-1	-	TRBJ2-3	TGCGCCAGCAGCTCCCTTAGCGGGGGGGCCGTGGATACGCAGTATTTT	CASSSLSGGAVDTQYF
TRBD1	TRBV6-6	-	TRBJ1-3	TGTGCCACCGGCGTCCCGGGACAGGGGGCAGACACCATATATTTT	CATGVPGQGADTIYF
TRBD2	TRBV9	-	TRBJ2-2	TGTGCCAGCAGCGTGGTAGCGGGAGCGAACACCGGGGAGCTGTTTTTT	CASSVVAGANTGELFF
TRBD1	TRBV7-8	-	TRBJ1-6	TGTGCCAGCAGCTTACGGACAGGGGGCGATTCACCCCTCCACTTT	CASSLRTGGDSPLHF
TRBD1	TRBV4-1	few	TRBJ1-5	TGCGCCAGCAGCCCCCAGGGGGCGGGGGTAGGGCCCCAGCATTTT	CASSPQGAGVGPQHF
TRBD1	TRBV25-1	few	TRBJ1-2	TGTGCCAGCAGTGCTCCAGGGGGTAACTATGGCTACACCTTC	CASSAPGGNYGYTF
TRBD1	TRBV5-5	-	TRBJ1-1	TGTGCCAGCAGCCTTAACAGGGGCACTGAAGCTTTCTTT	CASSLNRGTEAFF
TRBD1	TRBV10-3	-	TRBJ1-1	TGTGCCATCAGTGACAGGGGGAAGTTGGTGGACACTGAAGCTTTCTTT	CAISDRGKLVDTEAFF
TRBD2	TRBV9	-	TRBJ2-1	TGTGCCAGCGCCGGACTAGCGGGAGTAGGAGAGCAGTTCTTC	CASAGLAGVGEQFF
TRBD2	TRBV7-3	-	TRBJ2-1	TGTGCCAGCAGCCGTTACTTACTAGCGGGAGTGGTGTCCTCCTACAATGAGCAGTTCTTC	CASSRYLLAGVVSSYNEQFF